This T cell receptor beta chain is drawn from a study of OX40 agonist ivuxolimab in advanced cancers. Looking at the study overall: Patients assigned to dose escalation were diagnosed with hepatocellular carcinoma, melanoma, renal cell or head and neck cancer.

Study findings and constraints: Normalized T-cell clonal expansion was also low in a subset of nonresponders. Circulating CD4+ and CD8+ T cells showed clonal expansion by week 6 at 0.1 to 3.0 mg/kg.

Only a few counts were recorded for this clone. Its specificity is unknown. Clones were read by immunoSEQ multiplex PCR, and TCRdb kept only the in-frame ones, dropping some. The sample lists about 45,000 clones; roughly 80% were seen once. In germline, CDR1 is SGHVS, CDR2 FQNEAQ. V dropped 5 bases and J dropped 0; count of bases not matched to a gene: 4. This CDR3 spans 16 amino acids. This TCR derives from an adult with an advanced solid tumor such as melanoma, head and neck, liver or kidney cancer. Sequencing was performed on CD4+ or CD8+ T cells sorted from blood, taken in a trial of the OX40 agonist ivuxolimab. The chain couples TRBV7-8 to TRBJ2-1; 10 bases align to TRBD2. The CDR3 here is CASSARLAGSYNEQFF. The CDR3 DNA reads as TGTGCCAGCAGCGCCCGACTAGCGGGCTCCTACAATGAGCAGTTCTTC.